The 20 T cell receptor beta chains listed next were all sequenced from one sample in a study of control samples from healthy donors and cancer patients (TCRdb year 2020). Preparation of the library involved the immunoSEQ multiplex PCR assay. Here the immuneACCESS table is served through TCRdb, limited to in-frame sequences with V and J called. Missing clones are a known gap in these copies; in checked studies unresolved V genes cover under half, and the rest lacks a known reason. The sample table records roughly 220,000 clones; around 94% of these occur just once. About 1.6% of the sample lies in the top ten. The sequenced sample was blood. All receptors come from a man aged 50-60 years in good health.

The J gene is TRBJ2-7, the V gene TRBV28; 9 bases are a match to TRBD1. The V segment lost 2 bases and the J segment 3 bases; nucleotides outside the gene matches: 2. CDR1 is MDHEN and CDR2 is SYDVKM in the germline V gene. This CDR3 has 14 residues. The CDR3 loop is CASSLGTGLYEQYF. The CDR3, as DNA: TGTGCCAGCAGTTTAGGGACAGGGCTCTACGAGCAGTACTTC.

The J gene is TRBJ1-2, the V gene TRBV7-9; tentative D call: TRBD1 (5 bases). Between the trimmed V and J ends, which lost 5 bases and 4 bases, there was a span of 14 bases. CDR1 is SEHNR and CDR2 is FQNEAQ in the germline V gene (reference sequence). CDR3 size: 14 residues. CDR3 DNA sequence: TGTGCCAGCAGCCGGGCAGGGACTTCCTATGGCTACACCTTC. This sequence encodes CASSRAGTSYGYTF.

CDR3 loop: CASSFGRGYGYTF. The CDR3 coding sequence is TGTGCCAGCAGTTTTGGTAGGGGCTATGGCTACACCTTC. The chain has TRBV28 and TRBJ1-2; TRBD1 might be the D (5 bases). The CDR3 spans 13 residues. In germline, CDR1 is MDHEN, CDR2 SYDVKM. V was trimmed by 3 bases and J by 4 bases, leaving 9 bases between them.

The chain carries TRBV5-1 and TRBJ1-1, with D possibly matching TRBD1 (5 bases). CDR1 and CDR2 (germline): SGHRS, YFSETQ. This CDR3 has 15 amino acids. V was pared by 3 bases and J by 4 bases, with 16 bases between. The CDR3 DNA is TGCGCCAGCAGCTCCCAGGGACCTCTTAGCACTGAAGCTTTCTTT. Translating gives CASSSQGPLSTEAFF.

The J gene is TRBJ2-7, the V gene TRBV10-3, with 8 bases lining up with TRBD1. Germline assignment: CDR1 ENHRY and CDR2 SYGVKD. J lost 4 bases, V lost 7 bases, and 6 bases had no gene match. The CDR3 is 13 residues long. The CDR3 protein is CAIKGQGVYEQYF. The CDR3 DNA is TGTGCCATCAAAGGACAGGGTGTGTACGAGCAGTACTTC.

The chain is built from TRBV27 and TRBJ2-2, with D unresolved. The germline V gene has CDR1 MNHEY and CDR2 SMNVEV (reference sequence). The CDR3 covers 13 residues. The ends were cut back, 7 bases at V and 3 bases at J, with 9 bases in the middle. The CDR3 here is CASTNWDTGELFF. The DNA for the CDR3 is TGTGCCAGCACGAATTGGGACACCGGGGAGCTGTTTTTT.

The chain uses TRBV6-1 and TRBJ1-5, with D unresolved. The CDR3 totals 14 residues. V was cut by 3 bases and J by 5 bases, with 11 bases left in between. Germline V gene data show CDR1 as MNHNS and CDR2 as SASEGT. CDR3: CASSEGGFYQPQHF. CDR3 nucleotides: TGTGCCAGCAGTGAGGGCGGATTTTATCAGCCCCAGCATTTT.

The chain links TRBV5-5 to TRBJ1-2; possibly TRBD1 for D (6 bases). The CDR3 covers 16 residues. Germline lookup yields CDR1 SGHKS and CDR2 YYEKEE (reference sequence). Trimming removed 4 bases from V and 4 bases from J, with 20 bases in between. CDR3 loop: CASSAREGEWVYGYTF. For the CDR3, the DNA is TGTGCCAGCAGCGCCCGGGAGGGGGAGTGGGTCTATGGCTACACCTTC.

The chain joins TRBV5-1 to TRBJ2-5; D may match TRBD1 or TRBD2 (5 bases each). V lost 0 bases and J 5 bases, leaving 14 bases between the germline ends. The CDR3 loop spans 15 amino acids. Germline V gives CDR1 SGHRS, CDR2 YFSETQ. CDR3 sequence: CASSLGGAGRETQYF. The CDR3 DNA reads TGCGCCAGCAGCTTGGGAGGGGCAGGTCGGGAGACCCAGTACTTC.

The chain links TRBV3-1 (or the pseudogene TRBV3-2) to TRBJ2-1; the D gene is possibly TRBD1 (6 bases). The CDR3 sequence is 11 residues long. Germline loops: CDR1 LGHDT, CDR2 YNNKEL (reference sequence). The germline V and J ends were trimmed by 0 bases and 14 bases, with 8 bases remaining between them. CDR3 bases: TGTGCCAGCAGCCAAGATCAGGGGAAGTTCTTC. Protein sequence: CASSQDQGKFF.

This rearrangement joins TRBV28 to TRBJ1-2; D not resolved. This CDR3 has 12 residues. The V end was cut by 6 bases, the J end by 2 bases, with 7 bases between. CDR1 and CDR2 from the germline V gene are MDHEN and SYDVKM. In nucleotides, the CDR3 is TGTGCCAGCAGAGCTACGAACTATGGCTACACCTTC. Its protein product is CASRATNYGYTF.

CDR3 sequence: CASSQGQRYGYTF. CDR3 nucleotide sequence: TGTGCCAGCAGCCAGGGGCAACGCTATGGCTACACCTTC. V is TRBV14 and J is TRBJ1-2, with a tentative D call TRBD1 (5 bases). CDR1 is SGHDN, CDR2 FVKESK, per germline. Trimming shortened V by 3 bases and J by 4 bases, and 9 bases separated the two germline ends. The CDR3 runs to 13 residues.

The chain joins TRBV5-1 to TRBJ1-5; D is ambiguous. Between the trimmed V and J ends, which lost 4 bases and 4 bases, there was a span of 9 bases. CDR1 and CDR2 from the germline V gene are SGHRS and YFSETQ. The CDR3 runs to 13 residues. CDR3 residues: CASSGDGNQPQHF. The CDR3 nucleotides read TGCGCCAGCAGCGGAGACGGGAATCAGCCCCAGCATTTT.

The table lists this clone with a count of one. The chain has TRBV5-4 and TRBJ1-1; D unclear. V gave up 3 bases and J gave up 4 bases, with 13 bases separating them. Germline CDR1 SGHNT, CDR2 YYREEE (reference sequence). This CDR3 contains 14 residues. The CDR3 DNA follows: TGTGCCAGCAGCTCAGCGAGTGGGGTCACTGAAGCTTTCTTT. This sequence encodes CASSSASGVTEAFF.

The chain has TRBV7-2 and TRBJ2-5; 7 bases map to TRBD2. Trimming removed 1 base from V and 4 bases from J; junction bases left unmatched: 3. Germline V CDR1 and CDR2: SGHTA, FQGNSA. CDR3 length: 14 residues. As DNA, the CDR3 is TGTGCCAGCAGCTTAGTCACGGGGGGAGAGACCCAGTACTTC. Protein sequence: CASSLVTGGETQYF.

The genes are TRBV15 and TRBJ1-3, with a weak D call TRBD1 (6 bases). Germline V gives CDR1 LNHNV, CDR2 YYDKDF (reference sequence). The CDR3 sequence is 16 residues long. Between the trimmed V and J ends, which lost 0 bases and 4 bases, there was a span of 13 bases. CDR3 in DNA: TGTGCCACCAGCAGAGATCCAGGGGCCTCAGGAAACACCATATATTTT. This translates into CATSRDPGASGNTIYF. Together with reference TRBV15 and TRBJ1-3, the CDR3 gives the full variable domain: DAMVIQNPRYQVTQFGKPVTLSCSQTLNHNVMYWYQQKSSQAPKLLFHYYDKDFNNEADTPDNFQSRRPNTSFCFLDIRSPGLGDTAMYLCATSRDPGASGNTIYFGEGSWLTVV.

This clone was observed a single time. The chain uses TRBV5-6 and TRBJ2-7; D call uncertain. The CDR3 contains 14 residues. CDR1 is SGHDT and CDR2 is YYEEEE in the germline V gene. With 4 bases removed from V and 0 bases from J, the gap between germline ends came to 11 bases. The CDR3 region is CASSPRLSSYEQYF. Written as DNA, the CDR3 is TGTGCCAGCAGCCCTAGACTGAGCTCCTACGAGCAGTACTTC.

The V gene is TRBV5-1, the J gene TRBJ1-4; weak D call: TRBD1 (6 bases). The CDR3 loop spans 12 amino acids. The V gene lost 4 bases and the J gene lost 8 bases, with 9 bases spanning the gap. Germline V lookup: CDR1 SGHRS, CDR2 YFSETQ. The CDR3 nucleotides are TGCGCCAGCAGCGCCCAGGGGGAAAAACTGTTTTTT. This encodes CASSAQGEKLFF. Looking up the rest from reference TRBV5-1 and TRBJ1-4 gives the full variable domain: KAGVTQTPRYLIKTRGQQVTLSCSPISGHRSVSWYQQTPGQGLQFLFEYFSETQRNKGNFPGRFSGRQFSNSRSEMNVSTLELGDSALYLCASSAQGEKLFFGSGTQLSVL.

This chain uses TRBV11-2 with TRBJ2-3; 7 nucleotides match TRBD1. The germline CDR1 and CDR2 sequences are SGHAT and FQNNGV. CDR3 size: 16 residues. V lost 1 base and J lost 1; bases outside the gene matches: 5. CDR3 in DNA: TGTGCCAGCAGCTTAGGACAGGGTCTGGGCACAGATACGCAGTATTTT. This encodes CASSLGQGLGTDTQYF.

V and J are TRBV6-5 and TRBJ2-7; perhaps TRBD1 as D (6 bases). V lost 6 bases, J lost 0 bases, and 9 bases lay in between. CDR1 is MNHEY and CDR2 is SVGAGI in the germline V gene. This CDR3 is built from 13 residues. DNA for the CDR3: TGTGCCAGCAGCGCAGGGGCCTCCTACGAGCAGTACTTC. Its protein product is CASSAGASYEQYF.